This record covers a single T cell receptor beta chain. Antigen: not known. The germline V gene has CDR1 KGHSH and CDR2 LQKENI. The CDR3 has 15 residues. The V and J ends lost 1 base and 3 bases respectively, with 10 bases between them. One entry per CDR3 protein results from TCRdb running MiXCR on the 5' RACE reads. Of roughly 600,000 distinct CDR3 sequences in the sample, 15% to 20% are singletons; the top ten hold 12%. This sample was taken from a study of T-cell memory formation after mild COVID-19. The wider study: Largely donor-specific TCR clusters were found.

Findings and limits, study-wide: Contracting clones from day 15 to 85 had balanced CD4/CD8; later expanders favoured CD4+. Shrinking CD4+ clones were chiefly CM and EM; CD8+ ones were chiefly EMRA.

Sequenced: PBMCs or a T cell subset sorted from them (not recorded which). The receptor was derived from an adult woman who had mild COVID-19 (a few samples of this study predate the infection). Cell type and time point are not known. This sequence joins TRBV18 and TRBJ1-5, with a possible D match to TRBD1 (5 bases). The CDR3 loop reads CASSPQGPNNQPQHF. In DNA form, the CDR3 reads TGTGCCAGCTCACCACAGGGGCCGAACAATCAGCCCCAGCATTTT.